Listed here are 5 T cell receptor beta chains from one sample, sequenced in a study of molecular identifiers for immune sequencing clone quantification. TCRdb called the PCR reads again in MiXCR, with one record for every CDR3 protein. Of about 630,000 distinct CDR3 sequences in the sample, about 25% were seen once. Sequencing was done on a sample of naive CD8+ T cells from blood, with Jurkat cell RNA spiked in. Subset specified: FACS-sorted CD8+CD4-CCR7+CD45RA+ naive T cells. These receptors came from a human donor in good health. Some libraries in this study had Jurkat cell RNA spiked in.

Remarks on this clonotype: This sequence may be a read error, since a much larger clone differs from it by one base. The chain links TRBV4-3 to TRBJ2-7, with D maybe TRBD2 (5 bases). The CDR3 runs to 17 residues. V lost 0 bases, J lost 3 bases, and 18 bases lay in between. Per the germline V gene, CDR1 is LGHNA and CDR2 is YSLEER. CDR3 in amino acids: CASSQDASRSLLYEQYF. The DNA of the CDR3 is TGCGCCAGCAGCCAAGATGCTAGCAGGAGTCTCCTCTACGAGCAGTACTTC.

This clonotype showed up many times. This chain joins TRBV27 and TRBJ2-5, with D possibly matching TRBD2 (5 bases). There are 16 residues in the CDR3. Deletions cut 0 bases from V and 5 bases from J, with 16 bases between. Germline values: CDR1 MNHEY, CDR2 SMNVEV (reference sequence). The CDR3 spells CASSLSARGFGETQYF. CDR3 coding DNA: TGTGCCAGCAGTTTATCGGCCCGGGGATTTGGGGAGACCCAGTACTTC.

In its sample, this clonotype was seen a few times. The chain has TRBV14 and TRBJ1-2; possible D gene TRBD1, 6 bases. There are 14 residues in the CDR3. Germline loops: CDR1 SGHDN, CDR2 FVKESK. Trimming took 0 bases from V and 4 from J, leaving 9 bases between them. The chain's CDR3 is CASSQEGRGYGYTF. The CDR3, as DNA: TGTGCCAGCAGCCAAGAGGGCAGGGGCTATGGCTACACCTTC.

This clonotype showed up just a few times. J is TRBJ2-1 and V is TRBV14, with 11 bases identical to TRBD2. CDR1 SGHDN and CDR2 FVKESK come from the germline V gene. After removal of 3 bases from V and 8 bases from J, the junction contained 12 bases not matched to a gene. CDR3 size: 17 residues. In DNA form, the CDR3 reads TGTGCCAGCAGCCATATGTTAGCGGGAGGGCCGTTTTATGAGCAGTTCTTC. Protein sequence: CASSHMLAGGPFYEQFF. The complete variable domain, with remaining parts taken from reference TRBV14 and TRBJ2-1, reads EAGVTQFPSHSVIEKGQTVTLRCDPISGHDNLYWYRRVMGKEIKFLLHFVKESKQDESGMPNNRFLAERTGGTYSTLKVQPAELEDSGVYFCASSHMLAGGPFYEQFFGPGTRLTVL.

This clonotype was counted at least ten times. The gene calls are TRBV6-5 and TRBJ1-1, with no clear D. V was trimmed by 5 bases and J by 0 bases, leaving 7 bases between them. CDR3 length: 13 residues. Germline V gene lookup returns CDR1 MNHEY and CDR2 SVGAGI. DNA for the CDR3: TGTGCCAGCAGTACGACACTGAACACTGAAGCTTTCTTT. It encodes CASSTTLNTEAFF.